This TCR beta chain was retrieved from a study of T cells in localized non-small cell lung cancer. Overall study results and limits: Higher T cell density in the blood was associated with longer overall survival, whereas higher adjacent-lung clonality associated with shorter survival. Adjacent lung tissue had a median around 50 of the top 100 clones found in the tumor.

Here immunoSEQ multiplex PCR was the method, and the copy in TCRdb shows in-frame clones only, minus some. The sample includes over 45,000 clones, roughly 80% of them seen just once. Comments on this clone: Its antigen is undetermined.

The CDR3 is 12 amino acids. Trimming took off 1 base at V and 4 bases at J, with 4 bases between the two ends. The germline V gene encodes CDR1 SEHNR and CDR2 FQNEAQ (reference sequence). Sequenced here: peripheral blood, sampled before any cancer treatment. The TCR sequence derives from a man aged 35 to 69 with stage I squamous cell lung carcinoma. The gene calls are TRBV7-9 and TRBJ2-5; D is undetermined. The CDR3 nucleotides are TGTGCCAGCAGCTTAGTCATAGAGACCCAGTACTTC. It is translated as CASSLVIETQYF.